A selection of T cell receptor beta chains follows, all from one sample in a study of blood T cell repertoires in COVID-19. Only in-frame clones appear in the TCRdb table, and some are missing; sequencing was by immunoSEQ multiplex PCR. The table records about 140,000 clones, around three quarters of them present only once. The sequenced sample was peripheral blood. The receptors were sampled from a man aged 80 or over with acute or convalescent COVID-19. Each CDR3 is given with its conserved first and last residue. A D gene is named only where the DNA matches it firmly. A clone size is listed for some rows: how often the clone was seen (once, few, many), or a class if it is expanded.

v_gene,abundance,j_gene,d_gene,CDR3aa,CDR3nt
TRBV4-3,-,TRBJ1-1,-,CASSQDQGPWEAFF,TGCGCCAGCAGCCAAGACCAGGGGCCTTGGGAAGCTTTCTTT
TRBV9,-,TRBJ2-5,TRBD1,CASSVTGVETQYF,TGTGCCAGCAGCGTTACAGGGGTAGAGACCCAGTACTTC
TRBV12-3/TRBV12-4,-,TRBJ1-2,-,CASSLGRAYGYTF,TGTGCCAGCAGTTTAGGCAGGGCCTATGGCTACACCTTC
TRBV6-2/TRBV6-3,-,TRBJ2-3,TRBD1,CASSYSRQGRTDTQYF,TGTGCCAGCAGTTACTCCCGACAGGGCCGCACAGATACGCAGTATTTT
TRBV5-6,-,TRBJ1-6,-,CASSLAPSLPSSYNSPLHF,TGTGCCAGCAGCTTGGCCCCCAGCCTACCTAGCTCCTATAATTCACCCCTCCACTTT
TRBV3-1/TRBV3-2,-,TRBJ1-6,-,CASSQAGGGSPLHF,TGTGCCAGCAGCCAAGCGGGGGGAGGGTCACCCCTCCACTTT
TRBV19,-,TRBJ1-3,TRBD1,CASKGGGNRGLGNTIYF,TGTGCCAGTAAAGGAGGAGGGAACAGGGGGCTTGGAAACACCATATATTTT
TRBV19,-,TRBJ2-2,-,CASSPLERANTGELFF,TGTGCCAGTAGTCCCCTAGAGCGCGCGAACACCGGGGAGCTGTTTTTT
TRBV20-1,-,TRBJ2-1,-,CSASKRGAADNEQFF,TGCAGTGCTAGTAAACGGGGGGCCGCGGACAATGAGCAGTTCTTC
TRBV7-2,-,TRBJ2-6,-,CASSLNTGAGANVLTF,TGTGCCAGCAGCTTAAATACCGGGGCTGGGGCCAACGTCCTGACTTTC
TRBV7-9,-,TRBJ2-1,-,CASSLLQHNEQFF,TGTGCCAGCAGCTTACTACAGCACAATGAGCAGTTCTTC
TRBV5-6,few,TRBJ2-7,TRBD1,CASSSTGTVLLSYEQYF,TGTGCCAGCAGCTCGACCGGGACAGTATTACTCTCCTACGAGCAGTACTTC
TRBV4-2,-,TRBJ2-1,TRBD2,CASSQDLRTSGIQYNEQFF,TGTGCCAGCAGCCAAGATCTAAGGACTAGCGGGATTCAATACAATGAGCAGTTCTTC
TRBV19,-,TRBJ2-7,TRBD1,CASDTGTGGAAYEQYF,TGTGCCAGTGATACCGGGACAGGGGGCGCCGCCTACGAGCAGTACTTC
TRBV19,-,TRBJ1-5,TRBD1,CASSRQGEAQPQHF,TGTGCCAGTAGTCGACAGGGTGAGGCGCAGCCCCAGCATTTT
TRBV3-1/TRBV3-2,-,TRBJ2-5,TRBD2,CASSSRLAGSQETQYF,TGTGCCAGCAGCTCAAGACTAGCGGGGTCACAAGAGACCCAGTACTTC
TRBV7-2,-,TRBJ2-3,TRBD1,CASSKRTGTDTQYF,TGTGCCAGCAGCAAACGGACAGGGACAGATACGCAGTATTTT
TRBV18,-,TRBJ2-5,TRBD1,CASSPLGQGRFYF,TGTGCCAGCTCACCCCTGGGACAGGGGCGTTTTTACTTC
TRBV5-1,-,TRBJ2-2,TRBD1,CASSRQGPTEPGELFF,TGCGCCAGCAGCCGACAGGGGCCAACCGAACCCGGGGAGCTGTTTTTT
TRBV28,few,TRBJ1-5,TRBD1,CASRQGGQPQHF,TGTGCCAGCAGGCAGGGGGGTCAGCCCCAGCATTTT
TRBV6-1,-,TRBJ1-4,TRBD1,CASSEGTGRGTNEKLFF,TGTGCCAGCAGTGAAGGGACAGGGAGGGGAACTAATGAAAAACTGTTTTTT
TRBV28,-,TRBJ1-4,TRBD1,CASTSDREGEKLFF,TGTGCCAGCACCTCGGACAGGGAGGGCGAAAAACTGTTTTTT
TRBV6-1,-,TRBJ1-2,-,CASSEYGQSYGYTF,TGTGCCAGCAGTGAATATGGACAGTCCTATGGCTACACCTTC
TRBV18,-,TRBJ2-7,-,CASSQFSGDEQYF,TGTGCCAGCTCCCAGTTCTCAGGGGACGAGCAGTACTTC